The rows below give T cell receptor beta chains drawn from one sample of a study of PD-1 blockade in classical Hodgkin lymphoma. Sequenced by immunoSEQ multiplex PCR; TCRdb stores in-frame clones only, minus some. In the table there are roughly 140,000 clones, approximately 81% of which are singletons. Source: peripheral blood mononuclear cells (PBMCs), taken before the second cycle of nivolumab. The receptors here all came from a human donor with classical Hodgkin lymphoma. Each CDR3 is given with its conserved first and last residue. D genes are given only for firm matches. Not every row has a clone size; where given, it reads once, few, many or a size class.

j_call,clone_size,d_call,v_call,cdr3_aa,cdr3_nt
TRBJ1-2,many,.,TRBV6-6,CASSYTQGPLGGYTF,TGTGCCAGCAGTTACACCCAAGGACCCCTGGGTGGCTACACCTTC
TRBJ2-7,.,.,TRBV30,CAWSGTTVSGEQYF,TGTGCCTGGAGTGGGACGACAGTTTCGGGCGAGCAGTACTTC
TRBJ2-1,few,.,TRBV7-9,CASSLAAAQFF,TGTGCCAGCAGCTTGGCGGCGGCGCAGTTCTTC
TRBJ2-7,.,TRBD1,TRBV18,CASSPPTGNGEQYF,TGTGCCAGCTCACCACCGACAGGGAATGGCGAGCAGTACTTC
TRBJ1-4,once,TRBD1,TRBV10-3,CAISEPGGQGDEKLFF,TGTGCCATCAGTGAGCCAGGGGGACAGGGAGATGAAAAACTGTTTTTT
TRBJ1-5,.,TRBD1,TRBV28,CASSPPPDRVGQPQHF,TGTGCCAGCAGCCCCCCCCCGGACAGGGTGGGTCAGCCCCAGCATTTT
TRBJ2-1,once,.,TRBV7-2,CASSRWHEERNEQFF,TGTGCCAGCAGCCGATGGCACGAAGAGCGTAATGAGCAGTTCTTC
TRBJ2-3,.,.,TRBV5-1,CASSLELGSTDTQYF,TGCGCCAGCAGCCTTGAACTAGGGAGCACAGATACGCAGTATTTT
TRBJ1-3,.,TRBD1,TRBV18,CASSPRTGYASGNTIYF,TGTGCCAGCTCACCACGGACAGGATATGCCTCTGGAAACACCATATATTTT
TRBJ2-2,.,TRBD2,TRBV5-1,CASSLALAGVTGELFF,TGCGCCAGCAGCTTGGCCCTAGCGGGGGTCACCGGGGAGCTGTTTTTT
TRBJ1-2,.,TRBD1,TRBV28,CASSLSTGGKGYTF,TGTGCCAGCAGTTTATCAACAGGGGGCAAAGGCTACACCTTC
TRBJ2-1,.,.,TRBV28,CASSSNKRAEFYNEQFF,TGTGCCAGCAGTTCAAATAAACGGGCCGAGTTCTACAATGAGCAGTTCTTC
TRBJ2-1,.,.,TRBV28,CASSQRSYNEQFF,TGTGCCAGCAGTCAGCGGTCCTACAATGAGCAGTTCTTC
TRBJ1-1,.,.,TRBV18,CASSPLIGRTLAEAFF,TGTGCCAGCTCACCGCTTATAGGGCGTACTCTAGCTGAAGCTTTCTTT
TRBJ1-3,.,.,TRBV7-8,CASSLPGVWGGNTIYF,TGTGCCAGCAGCTTACCGGGGGTTTGGGGTGGAAACACCATATATTTT
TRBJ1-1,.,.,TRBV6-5,CASSYYMTGSEAFF,TGTGCCAGCAGTTACTATATGACAGGTTCTGAAGCTTTCTTT
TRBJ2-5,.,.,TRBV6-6,CASRKLAQETQYF,TGTGCCAGCAGGAAACTAGCCCAAGAGACCCAGTACTTC
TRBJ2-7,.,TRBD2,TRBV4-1,CASSQDPRGAGDGEQYF,TGCGCCAGCAGCCAAGATCCCCGGGGTGCGGGGGATGGGGAGCAGTACTTC
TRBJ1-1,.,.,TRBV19,CASSPLGGETEAFF,TGTGCCAGTAGTCCCCTGGGGGGGGAGACTGAAGCTTTCTTT
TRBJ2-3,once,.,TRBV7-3,CASSVSDSTDTQYF,TGTGCCAGCAGCGTCTCGGACAGCACAGATACGCAGTATTTT
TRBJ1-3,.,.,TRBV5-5,CASRMTGSGNTIYF,TGTGCCAGCAGGATGACAGGCTCTGGAAACACCATATATTTT
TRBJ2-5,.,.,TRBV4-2,CASSQEPWERSGFRQETQYF,TGTGCCAGCAGCCAAGAACCATGGGAGCGTTCGGGCTTTAGACAAGAGACCCAGTACTTC
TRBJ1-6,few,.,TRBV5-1,CASSLYREGGSPLHF,TGCGCCAGCAGCTTGTACAGGGAGGGCGGTTCACCCCTCCACTTT
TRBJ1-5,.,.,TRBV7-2,CASSLKGGQPQHF,TGTGCCAGCAGCCTAAAGGGTGGTCAGCCCCAGCATTTT
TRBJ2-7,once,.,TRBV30,CACLYGTPWAGEQYF,TGTGCCTGCCTATACGGGACACCGTGGGCGGGGGAGCAGTACTTC
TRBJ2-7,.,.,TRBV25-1,CASRLTGYYEQYF,TGTGCCAGCCGACTTACAGGGTACTACGAGCAGTACTTC
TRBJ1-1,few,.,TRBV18,CASSPWPDTEAFF,TGTGCCAGCTCACCATGGCCAGACACTGAAGCTTTCTTT
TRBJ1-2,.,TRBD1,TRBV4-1,CASSQVTRGRDYGYTF,TGCGCCAGCAGCCAAGTCACCAGGGGGCGAGACTATGGCTACACCTTC
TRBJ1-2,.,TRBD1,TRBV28,CASSWDREERGYTF,TGTGCCAGCAGTTGGGACAGGGAAGAGCGTGGCTACACCTTC
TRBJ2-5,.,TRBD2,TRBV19,CASSTGLAGGPETQYF,TGTGCCAGTAGTACGGGACTAGCGGGAGGGCCGGAGACCCAGTACTTC
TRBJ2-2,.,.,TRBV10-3,CAIRGGANTGELFF,TGTGCCATCAGAGGCGGGGCGAACACCGGGGAGCTGTTTTTT
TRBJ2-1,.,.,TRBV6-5,CASSYLRTINNEQFF,TGTGCCAGCAGTTACCTGCGGACAATAAACAATGAGCAGTTCTTC
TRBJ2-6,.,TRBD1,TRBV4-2,CASSHPPGQGGSGANVLTF,TGTGCCAGCAGCCACCCGCCGGGACAGGGGGGATCTGGGGCCAACGTCCTGACTTTC
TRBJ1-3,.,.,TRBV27,CASSSLGNTIYF,TGTGCCAGCAGTTCACTAGGAAACACCATATATTTT
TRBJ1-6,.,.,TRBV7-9,CASRQSGGSYNSPLHF,TGTGCCAGCAGGCAAAGCGGAGGCTCCTATAATTCACCCCTCCACTTT
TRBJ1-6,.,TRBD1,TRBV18,CASSPGQGMAEYNSPLHF,TGTGCCAGCTCACCAGGACAGGGGATGGCTGAGTATAATTCACCCCTCCACTTT
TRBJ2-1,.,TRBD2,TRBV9,CASSRRGEVGNEQFF,TGTGCCAGCAGCCGTCGGGGGGAGGTGGGGAATGAGCAGTTCTTC
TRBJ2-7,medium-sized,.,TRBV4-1,CASSQDPGLFYEQYF,TGCGCCAGCAGCCAAGATCCAGGACTCTTCTACGAGCAGTACTTC
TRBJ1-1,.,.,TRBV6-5,CASTLPGGTEAFF,TGTGCCAGCACCCTTCCCGGGGGAACTGAAGCTTTCTTT
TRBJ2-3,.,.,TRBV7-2,CASSLAFSGDTQYF,TGTGCCAGCAGCTTAGCGTTTTCGGGAGATACGCAGTATTTT
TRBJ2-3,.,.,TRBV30,CAWISGTSTDTQYF,TGTGCCTGGATTTCCGGGACTAGCACAGATACGCAGTATTTT
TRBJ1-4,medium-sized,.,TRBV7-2,CASTLGGAHGEKLFF,TGTGCCAGCACCCTAGGGGGGGCGCATGGTGAAAAACTGTTTTTT